This TCR beta chain emerged from a study of identical twins. Per the germline V gene, CDR1 is MGHDK and CDR2 is SYGVNS. The CDR3 is 17 amino acids. V dropped 5 bases and J dropped 2; count of bases not matched to a gene: 9. This clonotype was recorded many times. TCRdb re-called the 5' RACE reads with MiXCR, one entry per CDR3 protein. The sample contains around 250,000 distinct CDR3 sequences, about 8.3% of which appear only once. These sequences were also reported in another study, on yellow fever vaccine responses in identical twins.

The rearrangement links TRBV25-1 to TRBJ2-1; 10 bases match TRBD2. The sequencing input was CD8+ T cells sorted from blood. This sequence was found in a young woman in good health. CDR3 region: CASSMGAGGITYNEQFF. CDR3 nucleotides: TGTGCCAGCAGTATGGGAGCGGGAGGGATAACCTACAATGAGCAGTTCTTC. The complete variable domain, with remaining parts taken from reference TRBV25-1 and TRBJ2-1, reads EADIYQTPRYLVIGTGKKITLECSQTMGHDKMYWYQQDPGMELHLIHYSYGVNSTEKGDLSSESTVSRIRTEHFPLTLESARPSHTSQYLCASSMGAGGITYNEQFFGPGTRLTVL.